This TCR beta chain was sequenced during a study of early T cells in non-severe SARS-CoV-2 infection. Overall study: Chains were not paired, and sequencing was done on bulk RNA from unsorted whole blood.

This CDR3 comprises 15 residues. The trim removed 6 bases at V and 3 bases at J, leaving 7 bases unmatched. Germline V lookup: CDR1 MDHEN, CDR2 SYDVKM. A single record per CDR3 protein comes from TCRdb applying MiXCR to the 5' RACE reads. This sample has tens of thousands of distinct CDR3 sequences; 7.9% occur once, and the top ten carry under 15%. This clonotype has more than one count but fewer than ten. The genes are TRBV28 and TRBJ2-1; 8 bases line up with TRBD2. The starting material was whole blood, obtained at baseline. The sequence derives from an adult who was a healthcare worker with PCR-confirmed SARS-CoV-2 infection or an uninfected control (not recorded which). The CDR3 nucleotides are TGTGCCAGCAGACTGCGGGGGGCAAACTACAATGAGCAGTTCTTC. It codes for CASRLRGANYNEQFF.